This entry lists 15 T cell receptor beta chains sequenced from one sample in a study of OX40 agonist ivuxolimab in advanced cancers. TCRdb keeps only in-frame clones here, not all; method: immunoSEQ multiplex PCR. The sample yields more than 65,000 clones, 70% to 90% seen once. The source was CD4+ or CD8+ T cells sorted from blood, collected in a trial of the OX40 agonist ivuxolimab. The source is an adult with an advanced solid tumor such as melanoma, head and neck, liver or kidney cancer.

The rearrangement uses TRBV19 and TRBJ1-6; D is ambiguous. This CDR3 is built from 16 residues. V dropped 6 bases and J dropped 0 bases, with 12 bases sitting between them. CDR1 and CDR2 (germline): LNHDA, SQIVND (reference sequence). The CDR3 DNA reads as TGTGCCAGTAGCGGCGCCGGGAGCTCCTATAATTCACCCCTCCACTTT. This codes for CASSGAGSSYNSPLHF.

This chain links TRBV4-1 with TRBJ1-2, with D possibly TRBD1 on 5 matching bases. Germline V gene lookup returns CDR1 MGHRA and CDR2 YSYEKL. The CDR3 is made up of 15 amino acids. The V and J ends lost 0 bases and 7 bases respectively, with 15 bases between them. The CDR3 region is CASSQDNAREVGYTF. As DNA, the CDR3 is TGCGCCAGCAGCCAAGATAACGCCAGGGAGGTTGGCTACACCTTC.

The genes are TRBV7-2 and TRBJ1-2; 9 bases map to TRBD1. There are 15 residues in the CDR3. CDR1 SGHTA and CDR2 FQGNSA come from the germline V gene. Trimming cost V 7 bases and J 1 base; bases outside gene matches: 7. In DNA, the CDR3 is TGTGCCAGCAACCTAGGGACAGGGAGTAACTATGGCTACACCTTC. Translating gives CASNLGTGSNYGYTF.

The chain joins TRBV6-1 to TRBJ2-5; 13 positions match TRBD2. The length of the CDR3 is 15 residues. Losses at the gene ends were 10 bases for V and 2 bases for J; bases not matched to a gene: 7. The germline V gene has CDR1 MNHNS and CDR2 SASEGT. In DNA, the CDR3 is TGTGCCACCCAAGGGACTAGCGGGGTTCAAGAGACCCAGTACTTC. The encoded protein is CATQGTSGVQETQYF.

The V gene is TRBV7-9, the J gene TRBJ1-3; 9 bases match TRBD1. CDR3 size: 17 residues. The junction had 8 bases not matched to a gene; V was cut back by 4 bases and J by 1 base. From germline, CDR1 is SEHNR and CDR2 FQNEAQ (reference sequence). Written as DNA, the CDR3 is TGTGCCAGCAGCTCTGGAACAGGGGGCACGTCTGGAAACACCATATATTTT. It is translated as CASSSGTGGTSGNTIYF.

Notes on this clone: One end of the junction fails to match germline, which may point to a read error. This chain's CDR3 is CASSLRGSGNTIYF. CDR3 bases: TGTGCCAGCAGCTTGAGAGGGTCTGGAAACACCATATATTTT. The rearrangement joins TRBV5-1 to TRBJ1-3; D is unresolved. There are 14 residues in the CDR3. Germline assignment: CDR1 SGHRS and CDR2 YFSETQ.

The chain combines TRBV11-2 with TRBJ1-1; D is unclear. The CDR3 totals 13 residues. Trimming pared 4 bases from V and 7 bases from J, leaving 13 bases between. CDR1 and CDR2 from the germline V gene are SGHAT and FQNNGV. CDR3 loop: CASSSPATFEAFF. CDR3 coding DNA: TGTGCCAGCAGCTCCCCGGCGACATTTGAAGCTTTCTTT.

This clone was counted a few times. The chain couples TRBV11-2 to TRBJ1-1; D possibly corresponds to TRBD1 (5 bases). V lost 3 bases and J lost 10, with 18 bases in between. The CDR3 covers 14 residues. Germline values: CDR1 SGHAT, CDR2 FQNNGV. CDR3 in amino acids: CASSFRQNSFRAFF. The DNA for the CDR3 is TGTGCCAGCAGCTTTAGACAGAATTCCTTTCGAGCTTTCTTT. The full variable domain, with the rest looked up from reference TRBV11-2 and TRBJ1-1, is EAGVAQSPRYKIIEKRQSVAFWCNPISGHATLYWYQQILGQGPKLLIQFQNNGVVDDSQLPKDRFSAERLKGVDSTLKIQPAKLEDSAVYLCASSFRQNSFRAFFGQGTRLTVV.

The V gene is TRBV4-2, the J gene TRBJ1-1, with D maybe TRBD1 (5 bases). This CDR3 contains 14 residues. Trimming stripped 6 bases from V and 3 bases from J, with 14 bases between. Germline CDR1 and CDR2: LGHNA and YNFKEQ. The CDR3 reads CASSQGLGDTEAFF. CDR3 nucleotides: TGTGCCAGCAGTCAGGGTCTCGGGGACACTGAAGCTTTCTTT.

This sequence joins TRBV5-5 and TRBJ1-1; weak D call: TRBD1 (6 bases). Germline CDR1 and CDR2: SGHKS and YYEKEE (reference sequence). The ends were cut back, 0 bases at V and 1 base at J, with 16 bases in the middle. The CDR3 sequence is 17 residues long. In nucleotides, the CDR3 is TGTGCCAGCAGCTTGGGGTGGACAGTTGCGGGGAACACTGAAGCTTTCTTT. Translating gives CASSLGWTVAGNTEAFF.

The CDR3 nucleotides are TGTGCCAGCAGCTTATTCGGGGACAAGGTCTCTGGAAACACCATATATTTT. Translation: CASSLFGDKVSGNTIYF. The gene calls are TRBV7-9 and TRBJ1-3; maybe TRBD1 (6 bases). V lost 2 bases and J 0 bases, leaving 14 bases between the germline ends. Germline V CDR1 and CDR2: SEHNR, FQNEAQ (reference sequence). The CDR3 is 17 amino acids.

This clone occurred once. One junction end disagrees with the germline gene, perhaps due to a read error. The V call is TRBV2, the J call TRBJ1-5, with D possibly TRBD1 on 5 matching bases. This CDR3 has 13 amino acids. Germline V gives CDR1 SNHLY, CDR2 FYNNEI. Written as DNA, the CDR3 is TGTGCCTGCAGGGAAGGTTATAATCAGCCCCAGCATTTT. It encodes CACREGYNQPQHF.

The CDR3 DNA is TGTGCCAGCAGCTTATTAGCGGGGTTACAAGAGACCCAGTACTTC. It is translated as CASSLLAGLQETQYF. The chain carries TRBV7-2 and TRBJ2-5; 8 positions agree with TRBD2. This CDR3 comprises 15 residues. V trimming: 2 bases; J trimming: 2 bases; junction bases outside the gene matches: 4. CDR1 and CDR2 (germline): SGHTA, FQGNSA. Variable domain in full (rest from reference TRBV7-2 and TRBJ2-5): GAGVSQSPSNKVTEKGKDVELRCDPISGHTALYWYRQSLGQGLEFLIYFQGNSAPDKSGLPSDRFSAERTGGSVSTLTIQRTQQEDSAVYLCASSLLAGLQETQYFGPGTRLLVL.

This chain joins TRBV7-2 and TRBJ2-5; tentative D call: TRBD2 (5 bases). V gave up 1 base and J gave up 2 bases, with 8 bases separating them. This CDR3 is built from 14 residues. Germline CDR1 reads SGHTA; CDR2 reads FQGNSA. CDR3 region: CASSLGGSQETQYF. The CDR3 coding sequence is TGTGCCAGCAGCTTAGGCGGGTCACAAGAGACCCAGTACTTC.

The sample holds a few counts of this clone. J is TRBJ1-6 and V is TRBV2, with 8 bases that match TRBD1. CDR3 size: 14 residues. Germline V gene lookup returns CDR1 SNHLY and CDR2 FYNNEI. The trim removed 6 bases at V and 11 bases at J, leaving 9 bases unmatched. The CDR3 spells CASRTDRGYPPLHF. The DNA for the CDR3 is TGTGCCAGCAGAACTGACAGGGGATATCCACCCCTCCACTTT.